This TCR beta chain is drawn from a study of cytomegalovirus exposure and HLA in healthy donors. Trimming removed 8 bases from V and 5 bases from J, with 9 bases in between. Germline loops: CDR1 GTSNPN, CDR2 SVGIG (reference sequence). There are 10 residues in the CDR3. Remarks on this clone: Antigen specificity is unknown.

Study outcomes and limitations: Compared with the roughly 670-donor mean, an Asian-associated ancestry cluster reportedly had fewer N-insertions, according to a later analysis. A later analysis associated about 18,000 TCR beta sequences with HLA alleles at a 0.05 false discovery rate. Cytomegalovirus-associated TCR beta chains were listed, numbering under 200.

The PCR employed 60 Vbeta primers together with 13 Jbeta primers. Sequencing was performed with immunoSEQ multiplex PCR; in TCRdb, only in-frame clones are kept and a portion is missing. Of about 190,000 clones detected, 80% to 90% appear once; the ten largest clones hold over 1%. J is TRBJ1-1 and V is TRBV30; no firm D call. The receptor was derived from a man aged 30-40 years in good health and CMV-seronegative. The material sequenced was PBMCs. The CDR3 loop reads CAGRETEAFF. DNA for the CDR3: TGTGCCGGCCGGGAGACTGAAGCTTTCTTT.